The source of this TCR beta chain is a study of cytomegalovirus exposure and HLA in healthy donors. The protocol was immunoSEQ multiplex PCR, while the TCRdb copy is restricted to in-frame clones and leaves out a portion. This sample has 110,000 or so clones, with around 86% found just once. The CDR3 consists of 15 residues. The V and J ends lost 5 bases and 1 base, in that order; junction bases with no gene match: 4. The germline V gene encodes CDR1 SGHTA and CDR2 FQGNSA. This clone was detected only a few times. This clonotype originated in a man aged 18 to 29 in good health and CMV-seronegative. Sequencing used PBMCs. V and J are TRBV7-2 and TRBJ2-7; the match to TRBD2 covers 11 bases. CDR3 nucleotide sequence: TGTGCCAGCAGCACCACTAGCGGGGGTTCCTACGAGCAGTACTTC. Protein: CASSTTSGGSYEQYF.